The 29 T cell receptor beta chains given below trace back to one sample, sequenced in a study of molecular identifiers for immune sequencing clone quantification. Using its own MiXCR run on the PCR reads, TCRdb lists one record per CDR3 protein. The sample shows about half a million distinct CDR3 sequences, around 25% of them seen only once. Sequences were obtained from naive CD8+ T cells from blood, with Jurkat cell RNA spiked in. The subset: FACS-sorted CD8+CD4-CCR7+CD45RA+ naive T cells. The receptor set was obtained from a human donor in good health. Some libraries in this study had Jurkat cell RNA spiked in.

This clonotype was found a few times. The chain is built from TRBV15 and TRBJ2-7; D remains unclear. V shed 0 bases and J shed 10 bases, with 19 bases lying between them. Germline values: CDR1 LNHNV, CDR2 YYDKDF (reference sequence). The CDR3 is 15 amino acids. This CDR3 reads CATSREFTPRQDQYF. Written as DNA, the CDR3 is TGTGCCACCAGCAGAGAGTTTACGCCACGGCAGGATCAGTACTTC.

This clonotype has a handful of counts. CDR3 nucleotide sequence: TGTGCCAGCAGCCCCGAAGAGGGGGGTCGGACAATGAACACCGGGGAGCTGTTTTTT. Amino acid sequence: CASSPEEGGRTMNTGELFF. The J gene is TRBJ2-2, the V gene TRBV7-6; the D gene could be TRBD1 or TRBD2 (6 bases each). This CDR3 is 19 amino acids long. Deletions cut 5 bases from V and 1 base from J, with 23 bases between. The germline V gene has CDR1 SGHVS and CDR2 FNYEAQ.

Regarding this clonotype: A much larger clone lies a single base off, so this may be a read error. The chain combines TRBV2 with TRBJ1-2; D is unresolved. V lost 0 bases to trimming and J lost 1 base, with 6 bases between them. Germline CDR1 is SNHLY and CDR2 is FYNNEI. This CDR3 comprises 14 residues. CDR3 loop: CASSEANGNYGYTF. Written as DNA, the CDR3 is TGTGCCAGCAGTGAAGCGAACGGTAACTATGGCTACACCTTC.

J is TRBJ2-1 and V is TRBV24-1; 9 bases agree with TRBD2. This CDR3 spans 17 amino acids. V lost 1 base to trimming and J lost 7 bases; unmatched junction nucleotides: 10. Germline assignment: CDR1 KGHDR and CDR2 SFDVKD. The CDR3 nucleotides read TGTGCCACCAGTGATTTAGCAGCGGGAGGCGGCGGGAATGAGCAGTTCTTC. It is translated as CATSDLAAGGGGNEQFF.

J is TRBJ2-7 and V is TRBV27; D remains unclear. Germline CDR1 reads MNHEY; CDR2 reads SMNVEV (reference sequence). The V and J ends lost 2 bases and 3 bases respectively, with 11 bases between them. The length of the CDR3 is 14 residues. The CDR3 here is CASSLNPSHYEQYF. DNA of the CDR3: TGTGCCAGCAGTTTAAACCCTTCGCACTACGAGCAGTACTTC.

About this clonotype: At one end, the junction sequence differs from germline, possibly due to a read error. This chain uses TRBV29-1 with TRBJ1-2; D gene unclear. Germline V gene lookup returns CDR1 SQVTM and CDR2 ANQGSEA. The CDR3 has 13 amino acids. CDR3 amino acids: CSVPPQNPYRYTF. The CDR3 DNA is TGCAGCGTTCCACCCCAGAACCCCTATCGCTACACCTTC.

For this clonotype: A much larger clonotype is one base distant, so this may be a read error. The rearrangement links TRBV28 to TRBJ2-5; D uncertain. Per the germline V gene, CDR1 is MDHEN and CDR2 is SYDVKM. This CDR3 comprises 12 residues. CDR3 in DNA: TGTGCCGGCAGTTTCCTCCCGGAGACCCAGTACTTC. This codes for CAGSFLPETQYF. Using reference TRBV28 and TRBJ2-5 for the parts outside the CDR3, the full variable domain is DVKVTQSSRYLVKRTGEKVFLECVQDMDHENMFWYRQDPGLGLRLIYFSYDVKMKEKGDIPEGYSVSREKKERFSLILESASTNQTSMYLCAGSFLPETQYFGPGTRLLVL.

The sample holds a few counts of this clonotype. V is TRBV19 and J is TRBJ2-3; D gene unclear. Germline V gene data show CDR1 as LNHDA and CDR2 as SQIVND (reference sequence). This CDR3 comprises 14 residues. Trimming cost V 3 bases and J 2 bases, with 9 bases left between them. CDR3 residues: CASSIIQSTDTQYF. For the CDR3, the DNA is TGTGCCAGTAGTATCATCCAGTCCACAGATACGCAGTATTTT.

This clonotype was picked up a small number of times. The J gene is TRBJ2-1, the V gene TRBV6-2 or TRBV6-3; D is unclear. V lost 2 bases, J lost 4 bases, and 3 bases lay in between. This CDR3 spans 12 amino acids. In germline, CDR1 is MNHEY, CDR2 SVGEGT. CDR3 sequence: CASSYGYNEQFF. Written as DNA, the CDR3 is TGTGCCAGCAGTTACGGGTACAATGAGCAGTTCTTC.

On this clonotype: A much larger clone differs from this one at a single base, so this may be a read error. This chain joins TRBV14 and TRBJ2-7; TRBD1 might be the D (5 bases). The germline gives CDR1 SGHDN, CDR2 FVKESK. CDR3 length equals 17 residues. The V and J ends lost 1 base and 0 bases respectively, with 16 bases between them. This CDR3 reads CASSQGYRTPSSYEQYF. As DNA, the CDR3 is TGTGCCAGCAGCCAAGGTTATCGGACACCAAGCTCCTACGAGCAGTACTTC.

The chain is built from TRBV2 and TRBJ2-6, with TRBD1 matching 9 bases. Germline lookup yields CDR1 SNHLY and CDR2 FYNNEI. CDR3 length equals 17 residues. V lost 7 bases, J lost 1 base, and 8 bases stayed unmatched. CDR3 sequence reads: CASTWTGELSGANVLTF. CDR3 in DNA: TGTGCCAGCACCTGGACAGGGGAGCTATCTGGGGCCAACGTCCTGACTTTC.

The rearrangement links TRBV14 to TRBJ1-4; D gene ambiguous. This CDR3 has 17 residues. CDR1 and CDR2 from the germline V gene are SGHDN and FVKESK. Trimming pared 1 base from V and 8 bases from J, leaving 20 bases between. CDR3 amino acids: CASSQGSSRTAREKLFF. The CDR3 bases are TGTGCCAGCAGCCAAGGTTCGTCCCGGACGGCCCGAGAAAAACTGTTTTTT.

The gene calls are TRBV20-1 and TRBJ1-2, with D tentatively TRBD1 (5 bases). V lost 1 base and J 10 bases, leaving 16 bases between the germline ends. Germline loops: CDR1 DFQATT, CDR2 SNEGSKA (reference sequence). This CDR3 spans 13 amino acids. This CDR3 reads CSARVQGMNVYTF. CDR3 sequence (DNA): TGCAGTGCTAGAGTTCAGGGAATGAACGTCTACACCTTC.

Concerning this clonotype itself: One junction end disagrees with the germline gene, perhaps due to a read error. The CDR3 spells CARSEPYGRVTQYF. CDR3 bases: TGTGCCCGCAGTGAACCCTACGGGAGAGTGACCCAGTACTTC. The rearrangement joins TRBV2 to TRBJ2-5; D might be TRBD2 (6 bases). CDR3 length: 14 residues. CDR1 is SNHLY and CDR2 is FYNNEI in the germline V gene.

This clonotype was observed at least ten times. V and J are TRBV20-1 and TRBJ2-7, with a tentative D call TRBD2 (5 bases). The germline V gene has CDR1 DFQATT and CDR2 SNEGSKA (reference sequence). The CDR3 covers 13 residues. Trimming left V 6 bases short and J 3 bases short, with 15 bases between. The CDR3 DNA reads as TGCAGTGCCCGCGGAGCGGATTTCTACGAGCAGTACTTC. Translated, it gives CSARGADFYEQYF.

This clonotype showed up just a few times. The gene calls are TRBV20-1 and TRBJ2-7; D tentatively fits TRBD1 or TRBD2 (5 bases each). The CDR3 is made up of 13 amino acids. Trimming took off 6 bases at V and 0 bases at J, with 12 bases between the two ends. Germline V gene data show CDR1 as DFQATT and CDR2 as SNEGSKA (reference sequence). The CDR3: CSAPGTDSYEQYF. CDR3 in DNA: TGCAGTGCCCCCGGGACGGACTCCTACGAGCAGTACTTC.

The chain recombines TRBV24-1 with TRBJ2-7; maybe TRBD1 (6 bases). CDR1 and CDR2 from the germline V gene are KGHDR and SFDVKD. The CDR3 totals 14 residues. The V gene lost 4 bases and the J gene lost 4 bases, with 13 bases spanning the gap. The CDR3 DNA reads as TGTGCCACCAGTGACTCCGGGACACCTTACGAGCAGTACTTC. This encodes CATSDSGTPYEQYF.

The genes are TRBV7-6 and TRBJ2-2; TRBD2 agrees at 9 bases. Germline CDR1 and CDR2: SGHVS and FNYEAQ. After removal of 2 bases from V and 4 bases from J, the junction contained 11 bases not matched to a gene. The CDR3 is 18 residues long. The CDR3 DNA is TGTGCCAGCAGCTTACTGGCGGGAGGGGACGCGAGCACCGGGGAGCTGTTTTTT. Protein product: CASSLLAGGDASTGELFF. The whole variable domain, filled in from reference TRBV7-6 and TRBJ2-2, reads GAGVSQSPRYKVTKRGQDVALRCDPISGHVSLYWYRQALGQGPEFLTYFNYEAQQDKSGLPNDRFSAERPEGSISTLTIQRTEQRDSAMYRCASSLLAGGDASTGELFFGEGSRLTVL.

This clonotype was detected ten times or more. This chain links TRBV6-2 or TRBV6-3 with TRBJ1-1; D remains unclear. V lost 2 bases to trimming and J lost 3 bases, with 4 bases between them. Per germline, CDR1 MNHEY and CDR2 SVGEGT. The CDR3 runs to 12 residues. Written as DNA, the CDR3 is TGTGCCAGCAGTTACGTCTACACTGAAGCTTTCTTT. Translating it yields CASSYVYTEAFF.

This clonotype was counted at least ten times. V usage is TRBV30 and J usage is TRBJ2-1, with D perhaps TRBD1 (6 bases). The germline V and J ends were trimmed by 0 bases and 6 bases, with 6 bases remaining between them. Germline assignment: CDR1 GTSNPN and CDR2 SVGIG (reference sequence). The CDR3 spans 12 residues. The CDR3 sequence: CAWSVTGNEQFF. In nucleotides, the CDR3 is TGTGCCTGGAGTGTGACAGGCAATGAGCAGTTCTTC.

To note about this clonotype: A read error is possible here, since a much larger clone lies one base away. This chain links TRBV7-9 with TRBJ1-4, with a possible D match to TRBD1 (5 bases). Germline CDR1 reads SEHNR; CDR2 reads FQNEAQ (reference sequence). This CDR3 is built from 16 residues. The CDR3: CASSFDRFATNEELFF. CDR3 in DNA: TGTGCCAGCAGCTTTGACAGATTTGCAACTAATGAAGAACTGTTTTTT.

This chain connects TRBV2 to TRBJ2-1, with D uncertain. V was pared by 1 base and J by 0 bases, with 7 bases between. The CDR3 covers 15 residues. CDR1 and CDR2 (germline): SNHLY, FYNNEI. For the CDR3, the DNA is TGTGCCAGCAGTGAAGGACGAGGCTCCTACAATGAGCAGTTCTTC. Protein sequence: CASSEGRGSYNEQFF.

This clonotype was detected ten times or more. This chain joins TRBV14 and TRBJ2-7; D might be TRBD1 or TRBD2, each matching 6 bases. This CDR3 comprises 16 residues. The V gene's germline CDR1 is SGHDN and CDR2 FVKESK. V lost 0 bases, J lost 1 base, and 13 bases lay in between. CDR3: CASSQDPGGGSYEQYF. In DNA, the CDR3 is TGTGCCAGCAGCCAAGATCCAGGAGGGGGGTCCTACGAGCAGTACTTC.

DNA for the CDR3: TGTGCCAGCAGTCACGGACAGGGTGGAGAGACCCAGTACTTC. Translated: CASSHGQGGETQYF. V gene TRBV27 combines with J gene TRBJ2-5, with TRBD1 matching 8 bases. There are 14 residues in the CDR3. CDR1 is MNHEY, CDR2 SMNVEV, per germline (reference sequence). After removal of 5 bases from V and 4 bases from J, the junction contained 6 bases not matched to a gene.

This clonotype appeared a few times. This chain links TRBV28 with TRBJ2-3, with D unresolved. V was pared by 9 bases and J by 0 bases, with 10 bases between. Germline V gene data show CDR1 as MDHEN and CDR2 as SYDVKM. This CDR3 has 13 amino acids. CDR3 coding DNA: TGTGCCAGTGGAAGTTTTAGCACAGATACGCAGTATTTT. Protein: CASGSFSTDTQYF. The full variable domain, in which reference TRBV28 and TRBJ2-3 provide the parts outside the CDR3, is DVKVTQSSRYLVKRTGEKVFLECVQDMDHENMFWYRQDPGLGLRLIYFSYDVKMKEKGDIPEGYSVSREKKERFSLILESASTNQTSMYLCASGSFSTDTQYFGPGTRLTVL.

This clonotype has at least ten counts. The rearrangement links TRBV6-5 to TRBJ2-7; D perhaps matches TRBD1 (5 bases). Trimming removed 2 bases at V and 3 bases at J, with 14 bases between. Germline CDR1 reads MNHEY; CDR2 reads SVGAGI. The CDR3 covers 15 residues. The CDR3 sequence: CASSYPAGYGYEQYF. Written as DNA, the CDR3 is TGTGCCAGCAGTTACCCGGCAGGGTACGGCTACGAGCAGTACTTC.

The rearrangement joins TRBV10-3 to TRBJ2-3; possible D gene TRBD1, 5 bases. The CDR3 runs 17 residues. Germline CDR1 reads ENHRY; CDR2 reads SYGVKD. Trimming cost V 3 bases and J 0 bases, with 16 bases left between them. CDR3 amino acids: CAISDRVQGLSTDTQYF. Here the CDR3 DNA reads TGTGCCATCAGTGATCGGGTCCAGGGCCTAAGCACAGATACGCAGTATTTT.

The sample holds many counts of this clonotype. The chain carries TRBV7-9 and TRBJ1-1, with a weak D call TRBD1 (6 bases). The germline CDR1 and CDR2 sequences are SEHNR and FQNEAQ (reference sequence). The CDR3 is made up of 13 amino acids. Trimming removed 1 base from V and 8 bases from J, with 11 bases in between. CDR3 loop: CASSLDGGLEAFF. CDR3 sequence (DNA): TGTGCCAGCAGCTTAGATGGGGGGCTGGAAGCTTTCTTT.

This clonotype has only a few counts. A single base separates this from a much larger clone, so it may be a read error. The V call is TRBV23-1, the J call TRBJ2-5; D call uncertain. TRBV23-1 is an open reading frame, and its role is uncertain. The CDR3 runs to 11 residues. CDR3 region: CASSQREAQYF. CDR3 DNA sequence: TGCGCCAGCAGTCAAAGAGAGGCCCAGTACTTC.